The source of this TCR beta chain is a study of blood T cell repertoires in COVID-19. V was shortened by 2 bases and J by 5 bases, with 9 bases between the two germline ends. The CDR3 runs 13 residues. Germline CDR1 is SGHVS and CDR2 is FNYEAQ. Profiled with immunoSEQ multiplex PCR; TCRdb holds only in-frame clones, not every one. The data contain about 220,000 clones, around 82% of them singletons. Recruits, aged about 18 to 89 years, lived in 25 or so US areas. This TCR was recovered from a woman aged 40-49 years who had been exposed to COVID-19. The sample taken for sequencing was PBMCs or T cells enriched from blood (not recorded which). This rearrangement joins TRBV7-6 to TRBJ1-1, with D uncertain. The CDR3 bases are TGTGCCAGCAGCTTAAACCGGGAGACTGAAGCTTTCTTT. It codes for CASSLNRETEAFF.